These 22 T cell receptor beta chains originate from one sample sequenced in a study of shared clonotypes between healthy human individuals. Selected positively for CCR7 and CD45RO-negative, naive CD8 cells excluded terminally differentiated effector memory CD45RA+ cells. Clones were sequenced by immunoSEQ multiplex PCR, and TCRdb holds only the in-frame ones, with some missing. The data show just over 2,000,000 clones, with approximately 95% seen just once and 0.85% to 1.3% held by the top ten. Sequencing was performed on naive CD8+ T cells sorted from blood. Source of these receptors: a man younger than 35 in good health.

The CDR3 loop is CASSVGSGNYEQYF. The CDR3 bases are TGTGCCAGCAGCGTAGGTAGCGGAAACTACGAGCAGTACTTC. The V and J genes are TRBV9 and TRBJ2-7, with D perhaps matching TRBD2 (6 bases). Germline values: CDR1 SGDLS, CDR2 YYNGEE. The V and J ends lost 0 bases and 3 bases respectively, with 10 bases between them. The CDR3 is made up of 14 amino acids.

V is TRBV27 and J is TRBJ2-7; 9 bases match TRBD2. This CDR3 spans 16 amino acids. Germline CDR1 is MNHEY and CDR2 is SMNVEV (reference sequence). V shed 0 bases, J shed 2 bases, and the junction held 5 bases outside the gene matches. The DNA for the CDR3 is TGTGCCAGCAGTTTATCGGGTTTAGCGGGGGCCTACGAGCAGTACTTC. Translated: CASSLSGLAGAYEQYF.

This CDR3 reads CASSFSVAGANVLTF. DNA for the CDR3: TGTGCCAGCAGCTTTAGTGTTGCTGGGGCCAACGTCCTGACTTTC. V usage is TRBV5-6 and J usage is TRBJ2-6; no reliable D call. This CDR3 is built from 15 residues. The ends were cut back, 2 bases at V and 2 bases at J, with 8 bases in the middle. CDR1 is SGHDT, CDR2 YYEEEE, per germline. The entire variable domain, with the rest obtained from reference TRBV5-6 and TRBJ2-6, is as follows: DAGVTQSPTHLIKTRGQQVTLRCSPKSGHDTVSWYQQALGQGPQFIFQYYEEEERQRGNFPDRFSGHQFPNYSSELNVNALLLGDSALYLCASSFSVAGANVLTFGAGSRLTVL.

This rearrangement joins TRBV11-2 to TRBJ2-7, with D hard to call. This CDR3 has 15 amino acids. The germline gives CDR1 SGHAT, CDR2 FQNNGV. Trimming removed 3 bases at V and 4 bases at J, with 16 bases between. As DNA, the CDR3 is TGTGCCAGCAGCTTGCGCGCTGACGGAAATTACGAGCAGTACTTC. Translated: CASSLRADGNYEQYF. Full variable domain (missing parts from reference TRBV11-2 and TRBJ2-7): EAGVAQSPRYKIIEKRQSVAFWCNPISGHATLYWYQQILGQGPKLLIQFQNNGVVDDSQLPKDRFSAERLKGVDSTLKIQPAKLEDSAVYLCASSLRADGNYEQYFGPGTRLTVT.

CDR3 bases: TGTGCCAGCAGTGCCCAAGTGAGCCACGAGCAGTACTTC. Its protein product is CASSAQVSHEQYF. V gene TRBV27 combines with J gene TRBJ2-7; D is unresolved. The CDR3 contains 13 residues. The V gene's germline CDR1 is MNHEY and CDR2 SMNVEV (reference sequence). V was shortened by 5 bases and J by 5 bases, with 13 bases between the two germline ends.

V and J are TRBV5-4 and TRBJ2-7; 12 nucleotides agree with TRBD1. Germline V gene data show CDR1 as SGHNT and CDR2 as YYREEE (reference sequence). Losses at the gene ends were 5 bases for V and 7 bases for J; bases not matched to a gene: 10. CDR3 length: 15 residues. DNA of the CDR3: TGTGCCAGCAGTTCGCCGGGACAGGGGGCTTGGGAGCAGTACTTC. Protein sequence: CASSSPGQGAWEQYF.

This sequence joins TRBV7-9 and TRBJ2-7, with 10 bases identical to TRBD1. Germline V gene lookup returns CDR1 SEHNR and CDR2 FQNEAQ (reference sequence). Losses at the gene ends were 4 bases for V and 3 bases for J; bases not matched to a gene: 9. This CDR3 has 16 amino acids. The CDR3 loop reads CASSSALGQGLYEQYF. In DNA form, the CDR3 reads TGTGCCAGCAGCTCGGCCTTGGGACAGGGGCTCTACGAGCAGTACTTC.

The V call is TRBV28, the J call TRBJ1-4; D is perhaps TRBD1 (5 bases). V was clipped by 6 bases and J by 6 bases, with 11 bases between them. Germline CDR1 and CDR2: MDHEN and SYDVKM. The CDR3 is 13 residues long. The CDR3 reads CASRGRWDEKLFF. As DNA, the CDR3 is TGTGCCAGCAGGGGGCGTTGGGATGAAAAACTGTTTTTT.

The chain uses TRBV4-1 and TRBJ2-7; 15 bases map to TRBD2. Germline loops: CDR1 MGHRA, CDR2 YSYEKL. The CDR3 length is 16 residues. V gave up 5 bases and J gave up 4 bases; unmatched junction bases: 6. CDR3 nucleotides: TGCGCCAGCAGCTTACGGACTAGCGGGAGGGATTACGAGCAGTACTTC. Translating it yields CASSLRTSGRDYEQYF.

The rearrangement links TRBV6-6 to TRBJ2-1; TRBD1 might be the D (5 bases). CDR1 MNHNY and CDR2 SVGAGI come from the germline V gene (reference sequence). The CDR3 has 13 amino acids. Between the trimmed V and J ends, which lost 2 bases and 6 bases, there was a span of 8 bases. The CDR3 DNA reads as TGTGCCAGCAGTTACACAGGTATCAATGAGCAGTTCTTC. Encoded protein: CASSYTGINEQFF.

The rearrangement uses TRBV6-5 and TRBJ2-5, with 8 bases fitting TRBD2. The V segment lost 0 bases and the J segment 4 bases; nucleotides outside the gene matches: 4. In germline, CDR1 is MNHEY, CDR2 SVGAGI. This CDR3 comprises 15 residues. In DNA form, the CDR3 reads TGTGCCAGCAGTTACTCGGGCGGGGGGTTAGAGACCCAGTACTTC. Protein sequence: CASSYSGGGLETQYF.

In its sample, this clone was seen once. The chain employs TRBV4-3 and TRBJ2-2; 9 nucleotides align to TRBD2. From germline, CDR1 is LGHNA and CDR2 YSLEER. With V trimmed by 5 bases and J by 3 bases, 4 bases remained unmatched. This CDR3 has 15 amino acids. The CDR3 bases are TGCGCCAGCAGCTGGACTAGCGACTACACCGGGGAGCTGTTTTTT. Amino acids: CASSWTSDYTGELFF.

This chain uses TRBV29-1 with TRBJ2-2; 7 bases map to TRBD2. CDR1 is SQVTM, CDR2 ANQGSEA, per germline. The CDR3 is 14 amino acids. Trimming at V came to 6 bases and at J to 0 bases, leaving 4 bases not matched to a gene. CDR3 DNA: TGCAGCGTCCCGGGGGGACCGAACACCGGGGAGCTGTTTTTT. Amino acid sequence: CSVPGGPNTGELFF.

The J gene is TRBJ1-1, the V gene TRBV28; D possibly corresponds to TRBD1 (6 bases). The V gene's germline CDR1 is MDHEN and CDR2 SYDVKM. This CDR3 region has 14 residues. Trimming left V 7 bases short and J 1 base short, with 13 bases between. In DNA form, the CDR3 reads TGTGCCAGCAAAAAGGCAGGGGAGAACACTGAAGCTTTCTTT. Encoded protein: CASKKAGENTEAFF. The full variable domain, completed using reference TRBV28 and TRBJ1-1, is DVKVTQSSRYLVKRTGEKVFLECVQDMDHENMFWYRQDPGLGLRLIYFSYDVKMKEKGDIPEGYSVSREKKERFSLILESASTNQTSMYLCASKKAGENTEAFFGQGTRLTVV.

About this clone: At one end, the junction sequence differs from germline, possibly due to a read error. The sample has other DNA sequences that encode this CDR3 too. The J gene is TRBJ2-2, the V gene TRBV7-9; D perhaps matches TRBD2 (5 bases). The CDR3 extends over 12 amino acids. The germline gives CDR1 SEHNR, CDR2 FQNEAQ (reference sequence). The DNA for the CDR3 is TGTGCCAGCAGCCTAGCCCCCGGGGAGCTGTTTTTT. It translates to CASSLAPGELFF.

CDR3 sequence reads: CASSLLAGYGRPPNEQFF. The CDR3 DNA reads as TGTGCCAGTAGCTTACTAGCGGGGTACGGGAGACCCCCGAATGAGCAGTTCTTC. The chain carries TRBV19 and TRBJ2-1; TRBD2 aligns across 10 bases. This CDR3 has 18 residues. Germline assignment: CDR1 LNHDA and CDR2 SQIVND (reference sequence). J lost 7 bases, V lost 6 bases, and 18 bases had no gene match.

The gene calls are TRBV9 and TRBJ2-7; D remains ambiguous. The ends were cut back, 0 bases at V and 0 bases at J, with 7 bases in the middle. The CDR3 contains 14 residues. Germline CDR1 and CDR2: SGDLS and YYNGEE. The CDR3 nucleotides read TGTGCCAGCAGCGTAGCGGCAGTCTCCTACGAGCAGTACTTC. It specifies CASSVAAVSYEQYF.

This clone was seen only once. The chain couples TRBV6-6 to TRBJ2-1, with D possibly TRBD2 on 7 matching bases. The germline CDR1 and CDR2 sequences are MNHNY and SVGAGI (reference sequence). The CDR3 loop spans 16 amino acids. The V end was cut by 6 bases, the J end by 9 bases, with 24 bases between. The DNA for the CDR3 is TGTGCCAGCAGGGGGGGGCCACCCGGGCCCATCGGTGAGCAGTTCTTC. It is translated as CASRGGPPGPIGEQFF.

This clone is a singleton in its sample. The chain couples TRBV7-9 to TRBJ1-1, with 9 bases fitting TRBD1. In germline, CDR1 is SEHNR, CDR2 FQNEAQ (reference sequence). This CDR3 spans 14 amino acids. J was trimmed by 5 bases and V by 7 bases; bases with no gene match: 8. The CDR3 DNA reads TGTGCCAGCACTCCTAAGGGGACAGGGACTGAAGCTTTCTTT. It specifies CASTPKGTGTEAFF.

The CDR3 region is CASSPSGNLPNTEAFF. The CDR3 coding sequence is TGCGCCAGCAGCCCAAGCGGGAACCTGCCGAACACTGAAGCTTTCTTT. This chain uses TRBV5-1 with TRBJ1-1, with unresolved D. The germline V and J ends were trimmed by 4 bases and 1 base, with 17 bases remaining between them. Germline V CDR1 and CDR2: SGHRS, YFSETQ. This CDR3 has 16 residues.

Here the CDR3 DNA reads TGTGCCAGCAGTCGGCCGGGATCTTATTTCGAGCAGTACTTC. As protein: CASSRPGSYFEQYF. The chain uses TRBV7-9 and TRBJ2-7; possible D gene TRBD2, 5 bases. Germline CDR1 SEHNR, CDR2 FQNEAQ (reference sequence). The CDR3 consists of 14 residues. The V gene lost 6 bases and the J gene lost 6 bases, with 18 bases spanning the gap.

The CDR3 region is CASSSWTGWDDTEAFF. The CDR3, as DNA: TGTGCCAGCAGCTCTTGGACAGGGTGGGATGACACTGAAGCTTTCTTT. The V gene is TRBV7-9, the J gene TRBJ1-1, with 8 bases that match TRBD1. The CDR3 covers 16 residues. With 4 bases clipped from V and 3 bases from J, the junction kept 10 bases outside the gene matches. Germline V CDR1 and CDR2: SEHNR, FQNEAQ (reference sequence).